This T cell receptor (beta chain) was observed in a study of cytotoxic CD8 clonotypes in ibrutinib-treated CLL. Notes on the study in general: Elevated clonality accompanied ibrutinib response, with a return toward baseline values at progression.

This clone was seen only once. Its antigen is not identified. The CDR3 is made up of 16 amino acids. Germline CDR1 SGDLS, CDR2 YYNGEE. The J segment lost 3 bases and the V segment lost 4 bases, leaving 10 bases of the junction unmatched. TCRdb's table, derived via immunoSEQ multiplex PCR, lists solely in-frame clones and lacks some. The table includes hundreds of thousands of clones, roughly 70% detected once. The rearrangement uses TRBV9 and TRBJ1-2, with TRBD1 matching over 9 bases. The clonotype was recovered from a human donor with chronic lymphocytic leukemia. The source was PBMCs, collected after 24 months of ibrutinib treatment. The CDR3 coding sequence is TGTGCCAGCAGCCCCTGGACAGGGGAGGTCGACTATGGCTACACCTTC. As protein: CASSPWTGEVDYGYTF.